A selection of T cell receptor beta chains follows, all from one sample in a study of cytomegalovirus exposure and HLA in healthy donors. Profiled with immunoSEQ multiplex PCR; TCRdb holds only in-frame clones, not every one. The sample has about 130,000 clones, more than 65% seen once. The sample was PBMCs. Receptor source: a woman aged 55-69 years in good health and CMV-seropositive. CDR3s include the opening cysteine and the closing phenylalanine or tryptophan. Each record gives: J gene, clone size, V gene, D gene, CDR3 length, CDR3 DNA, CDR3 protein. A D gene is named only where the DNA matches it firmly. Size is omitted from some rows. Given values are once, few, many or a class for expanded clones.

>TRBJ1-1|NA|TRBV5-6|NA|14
TGTGCCAGCAGCTTCGCAGGTTGGGACACTGAAGCTTTCTTT
CASSFAGWDTEAFF
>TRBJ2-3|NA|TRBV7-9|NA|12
TGTGCCAGCAGCTCTAGCTTAGATACGCAGTATTTT
CASSSSLDTQYF
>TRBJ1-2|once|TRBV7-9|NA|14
TGTGCCAGCAGCTCCCAACGATCTGAGTATGGCTACACCTTC
CASSSQRSEYGYTF
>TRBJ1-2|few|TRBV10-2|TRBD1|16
TGCGCCAGCAGTGAGGGGGGGACAGGGGCCTACTATGGCTACACCTTC
CASSEGGTGAYYGYTF
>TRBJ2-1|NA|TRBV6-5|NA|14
TGTGCCAGCAGGGGGGTGGGGGCCCACAATGAGCAGTTCTTC
CASRGVGAHNEQFF
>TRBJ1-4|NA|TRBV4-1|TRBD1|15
TGCGCCAGCAGCCCCCGACAGGGGGGGGATGAAAAACTGTTTTTT
CASSPRQGGDEKLFF
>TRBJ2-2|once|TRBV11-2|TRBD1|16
TGTGCCAGCAGCCGGAGGGGACAGGTGAACACCGGGGAGCTGTTTTTT
CASSRRGQVNTGELFF
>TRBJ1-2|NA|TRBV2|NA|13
TGTGCCAGCAGGTTGGACAGCGCGTATGGCTACACCTTC
CASRLDSAYGYTF
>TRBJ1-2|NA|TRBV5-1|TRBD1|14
TGCGCCAGCAGCTTGGGGCAGGGGGCCGGAGGCTACACCTTC
CASSLGQGAGGYTF
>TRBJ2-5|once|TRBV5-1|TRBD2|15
TGCGCCAGCAGCTTAGGGACTAGCGGGGGAGAGACCCAGTACTTC
CASSLGTSGGETQYF
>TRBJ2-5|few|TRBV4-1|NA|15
TGCGCCAGCAGCCAAGATCAAGGGGCCTGGGAGACCCAGTACTTC
CASSQDQGAWETQYF
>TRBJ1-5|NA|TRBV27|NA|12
TGTGCCAGCAGTCCTCTTAATCAGCCCCAGCATTTT
CASSPLNQPQHF
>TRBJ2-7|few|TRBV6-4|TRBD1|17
TGTGCCAGCAGTGTACCCAGGGGGCGCGGTAGGGTAGGCGAGCAGTACTTC
CASSVPRGRGRVGEQYF
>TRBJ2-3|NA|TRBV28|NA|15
TGTGCCAGCAGTTTAGGGGGCACAACCACAGATACGCAGTATTTT
CASSLGGTTTDTQYF
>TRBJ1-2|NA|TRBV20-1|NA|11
TGCAGTGCCCCTCGGACAGATGGCTACACCTTC
CSAPRTDGYTF
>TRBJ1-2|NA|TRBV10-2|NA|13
TGCGCCAGCAGTGAAACTCCTAACTATGGCTACACCTTC
CASSETPNYGYTF
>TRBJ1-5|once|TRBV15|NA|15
TGTGCCACCAGCAGAGAGGCTTATAGCAATCAGCCCCAGCATTTT
CATSREAYSNQPQHF
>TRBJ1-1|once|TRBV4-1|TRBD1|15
TGCGCCAGCAGCCGACCGACAGGGGGGGACACTGAAGCTTTCTTT
CASSRPTGGDTEAFF
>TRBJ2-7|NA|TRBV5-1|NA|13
TGCGCCAGCAGTCCCGCGGGACGGTACGAGCAGTACTTC
CASSPAGRYEQYF
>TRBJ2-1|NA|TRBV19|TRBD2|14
TGTGCCAGTAGTACGCCTAGCGGGGGTTGGGAGCAGTTCTTC
CASSTPSGGWEQFF
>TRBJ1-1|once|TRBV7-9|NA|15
TGTGCCAGCAGCCAGGGTAGCACAGTGAACACTGAAGCTTTCTTT
CASSQGSTVNTEAFF
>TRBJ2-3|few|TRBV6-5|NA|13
TGTGCCAGCAGGGGGACTAGCACAGATACGCAGTATTTT
CASRGTSTDTQYF
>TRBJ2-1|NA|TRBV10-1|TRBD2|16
TGCGCCAGCAGTCCGGCAGCGGGGGGGCCTACGGATGAGCAGTTCTTC
CASSPAAGGPTDEQFF
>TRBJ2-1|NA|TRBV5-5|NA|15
TGTGCCAGCAGCTTTGAACAGGAACCCTACAATGAGCAGTTCTTC
CASSFEQEPYNEQFF
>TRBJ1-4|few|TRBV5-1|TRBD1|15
TGCGCCAGCAGCTCCGGGACAGCTAATAATGAAAAACTGTTTTTT
CASSSGTANNEKLFF
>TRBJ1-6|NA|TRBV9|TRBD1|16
TGTGCCAGCAGCGAAGACAGGGGCTCCTATAATTCACCCCTCCACTTT
CASSEDRGSYNSPLHF
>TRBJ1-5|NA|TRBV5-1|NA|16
TGCGCCAGCAGCTTGGTGGGGAGCGGGCCTAATCAGCCCCAGCATTTT
CASSLVGSGPNQPQHF
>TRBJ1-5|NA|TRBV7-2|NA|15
TGTGCCAGCAGCCAGCGACAGGTTGCGGTACAGCCCCAGCATTTT
CASSQRQVAVQPQHF
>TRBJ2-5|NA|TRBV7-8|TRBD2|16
TGTGCCAGCAGCCTCCTAGCGGGGGGTCCCCAAGAGACCCAGTACTTC
CASSLLAGGPQETQYF
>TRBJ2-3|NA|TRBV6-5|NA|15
TGTGCCAGCAGTTACTCGGTACTCTTCACAGATACGCAGTATTTT
CASSYSVLFTDTQYF
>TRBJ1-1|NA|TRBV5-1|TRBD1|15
TGCGCCAGCACCCCCACGGGGACAGTGAACACTGAAGCTTTCTTT
CASTPTGTVNTEAFF
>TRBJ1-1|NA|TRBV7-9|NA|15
TGTGCCAGCAGCGACTACAGGGTCTTGAACACTGAAGCTTTCTTT
CASSDYRVLNTEAFF
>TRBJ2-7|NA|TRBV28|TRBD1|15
TGTGCCAGCAGTTCCTCCGGGACAGTCTCCTACGAGCAGTACTTC
CASSSSGTVSYEQYF